The 14 T cell receptor beta chains in this list originate from one sample, sequenced in a study of patients and donors after allogeneic stem cell transplantation. TCRdb redid the calling of the RT-PCR reads with MiXCR, one entry per CDR3 protein. The data contain roughly 960,000 distinct CDR3 sequences, 18% of them seen just once; the ten biggest clones take up roughly 6%. What was sequenced was blood, either unsorted or a sorted T cell fraction (not recorded which). The receptors derive from a human donor who was either an allogeneic HSCT recipient or a stem cell or donor lymphocyte infusion donor (not recorded which). It is not recorded whose cells these are; they may come from a transplant donor.

This rearrangement joins TRBV5-1 to TRBJ2-1; a weak D match, TRBD2 (6 bases). Germline V lookup: CDR1 SGHRS, CDR2 YFSETQ. Between the trimmed V and J ends, which lost 2 bases and 0 bases, there was a span of 9 bases. The CDR3 is made up of 15 amino acids. DNA for the CDR3: TGCGCCAGCAGCTTAATAGCGGTCTCCTACAATGAGCAGTTCTTC. Its protein is CASSLIAVSYNEQFF.

In its sample, this clonotype was seen a few times. The genes are TRBV6-2 or TRBV6-3 and TRBJ1-3; possible D gene TRBD1, 5 bases. The V end was cut by 7 bases, the J end by 0 bases, with 13 bases between. Germline V lookup: CDR1 MNHEY, CDR2 SVGEGT. This CDR3 spans 15 amino acids. The CDR3, as DNA: TGTGCCAGCACCGCGGGACGGATCTCTGGAAACACCATATATTTT. Residues: CASTAGRISGNTIYF.

This clonotype has just a few counts. The chain couples TRBV6-2 or TRBV6-3 to TRBJ2-3; D call uncertain. V lost 1 base and J lost 1, with 9 bases in between. The length of the CDR3 is 15 residues. The germline gives CDR1 MNHEY, CDR2 SVGEGT. CDR3 in amino acids: CASSYWAMGTDTQYF. CDR3 coding DNA: TGTGCCAGCAGTTACTGGGCCATGGGCACAGATACGCAGTATTTT.

The chain couples TRBV6-5 to TRBJ2-3; 8 bases fit TRBD2. Germline CDR1 and CDR2: MNHEY and SVGAGI. This CDR3 has 18 residues. Losses at the gene ends were 2 bases for V and 2 bases for J; bases not matched to a gene: 12. The CDR3 is CASSYTPRGAGDTDTQYF. The CDR3 region has the DNA TGTGCCAGCAGTTACACCCCCCGGGGAGCGGGGGACACAGATACGCAGTATTTT.

As concerns this clonotype: The junction differs from germline at one of its ends, possibly a read error. J is TRBJ2-3 and V is TRBV3-1; 9 bases fit TRBD2. CDR1 and CDR2 (germline): LGHDT, YNNKEL (reference sequence). The CDR3 has 15 amino acids. The CDR3 region is CASSPTSGYTDKQYF. The CDR3 bases are TGTGCCAGCAGCCCCACTAGCGGGTACACAGATAAGCAGTATTTT.

The CDR3 DNA follows: TGTGCCAGCAGTTACTGGACTAGCGTAATCTCCTACAATGAGCAGTTCTTC. It is translated as CASSYWTSVISYNEQFF. V and J are TRBV6-5 and TRBJ2-1; the match to TRBD2 covers 9 bases. CDR1 and CDR2 (germline): MNHEY, SVGAGI. V lost 1 base and J lost 0; bases outside the gene matches: 4. The CDR3 runs 17 residues.

This chain joins TRBV2 and TRBJ2-2; TRBD1 matches at 11 bases. V shed 6 bases, J shed 6 bases, and the junction held 12 bases outside the gene matches. Germline CDR1 and CDR2: SNHLY and FYNNEI. CDR3 size: 17 residues. Here the CDR3 reads CASSATGTGGSSGELFF. CDR3 nucleotides: TGTGCCAGCAGCGCTACCGGGACAGGGGGTTCCTCCGGGGAGCTGTTTTTT.

This clonotype was observed a few times. The chain couples TRBV20-1 to TRBJ2-7; D might be TRBD2 (5 bases). This CDR3 comprises 13 residues. Germline-derived CDR1 and CDR2 are DFQATT and SNEGSKA (reference sequence). The CDR3 nucleotides read TGCAGCGCCCGGGGAGCGAACCCCTACGAGCAGTACTTC. Translation: CSARGANPYEQYF.

Points on this clonotype: One end of the junction varies from germline; a read error may be responsible. This chain uses TRBV18 with TRBJ1-1, with D perhaps matching TRBD1 (5 bases). The CDR3 has 19 residues. Germline lookup yields CDR1 KGHSH and CDR2 LQKENI. The CDR3 loop reads CASSPPGLPAQGRGTEAFF. The CDR3 nucleotides read TGTGCCAGCTCACCACCGGGCCTCCCTGCCCAGGGACGAGGCACTGAAGCTTTTTTT.

In DNA, the CDR3 is TGCAGCGTTCCAAGACGGGGGAAAAAGGCCTACAATGAGCAGTTCTTC. Its protein product is CSVPRRGKKAYNEQFF. This sequence joins TRBV29-1 and TRBJ2-1; maybe TRBD2 (6 bases). The ends were cut back, 5 bases at V and 2 bases at J, with 19 bases in the middle. Germline V gene lookup returns CDR1 SQVTM and CDR2 ANQGSEA. The CDR3 spans 16 residues.

This clonotype was counted between two and nine times. The chain joins TRBV19 to TRBJ2-5; 7 nucleotides match TRBD2. The germline gives CDR1 LNHDA, CDR2 SQIVND (reference sequence). This CDR3 contains 15 residues. Trimming took 3 bases from V and 2 from J; bases not matched to a gene: 6. The CDR3 nucleotides read TGTGCCAGTAGTATGTCTGCAGCGGGGCAAGAGACCCAGTACTTC. This sequence encodes CASSMSAAGQETQYF.

In this sample, this clonotype turned up many times. The chain carries TRBV12-3 or TRBV12-4 and TRBJ1-3; D not certain. Between the trimmed V and J ends, which lost 5 bases and 7 bases, there was a span of 9 bases. The CDR3 contains 12 residues. The DNA of the CDR3 is TGTGCCAGCAGTCCCTGGAGGAACACCATATATTTT. Protein sequence: CASSPWRNTIYF.

The V and J genes are TRBV3-1 and TRBJ2-5, with 14 bases fitting TRBD2. The germline gives CDR1 LGHDT, CDR2 YNNKEL (reference sequence). Germline trimming cut 3 bases from V and 6 bases from J; bases unmatched to any gene: 6. The CDR3 is 16 amino acids. The CDR3 nucleotides are TGTGCCAGCAGCCAGTCCGGGACTAGCGGGGGAAAGACCCAGTACTTC. The encoded protein is CASSQSGTSGGKTQYF.

This clonotype was counted at least ten times. The V gene is TRBV5-1, the J gene TRBJ1-2; 9 positions agree with TRBD1. CDR3 length: 13 residues. Germline CDR1 SGHRS, CDR2 YFSETQ. Unmatched junction bases numbered 5, after V lost 5 bases and J lost 6 bases. For the CDR3, the DNA is TGCGCCAGCAGACCGACAGGGGGGAATGGCTACACCTTC. Protein product: CASRPTGGNGYTF.